This TCR beta chain emerged from a study of blood T cell repertoires in COVID-19. Study overall: From T cells, B-cell-depleted T cells, or PBMCs came the material, which was cDNA or gDNA.

Across 24 US areas, participants ranged in age from about 18 to 89 years. Assignments of participants to cohorts depended upon their own reported clinical history. V was shortened by 3 bases and J by 5 bases, with 16 bases between the two germline ends. The CDR3 runs 15 residues. Germline V gives CDR1 MNHEY, CDR2 SVGEGT. Methods used by the authors: The assay estimated nucleated cells by amplifying reference gene primers. The assay was immunoSEQ multiplex PCR, and TCRdb's table has in-frame clones only and misses some. The D gene and trimming were derived from the DNA, and the V and J assignments and clone size from that table. There are a few hundred thousand clones in the sample; about 88% occur only once, and 1.4% lies in the top ten.

V is TRBV6-2 or TRBV6-3 and J is TRBJ1-1; tentatively, D is TRBD1 (5 bases). This sequence was found in a woman aged 18-30 years who had been exposed to COVID-19. Sequences were obtained from PBMCs or T cells enriched from blood (not recorded which). The CDR3 protein is CASSYVSGGRTEAFF. CDR3 DNA: TGTGCCAGCAGTTATGTGAGTGGGGGGAGGACTGAAGCTTTCTTT.